This T cell receptor beta chain was captured in a study of tumor and adjacent non-tumor tissue in lung cancer. Whole-study context: Each sample yielded 3.9 million or so productive TCRbeta reads on average. Study conclusions and caveats: Compared with tumor, normal lung showed significantly lower TCR diversity. Top 100 clones took a larger repertoire share in normal lung.

No cell sorting was done before RNA was extracted from the tissue. Germline loops: CDR1 DFQATT, CDR2 SNEGSKA (reference sequence). There are 14 residues in the CDR3. The V end lost 7 bases, the J end lost 2 bases, and 16 bases lay between the germline ends. Comment on this clonotype: Antigen specificity is unknown.

Three rounds of nested PCR, following a modified ARM-PCR protocol, produced the TCRbeta library. TCRdb ran MiXCR on the multiplex PCR reads and lists one entry per CDR3 protein. The table includes 60,000 to 95,000 distinct CDR3 sequences, over 70% detected once. The sequencing sample was made of lung tumor tissue. This clonotype was obtained from a woman in her forties or fifties with non-small cell lung cancer. The chain has TRBV20-1 and TRBJ2-3; D is unclear. CDR3 amino acids: CSVSPTSNTDTQYF. CDR3 coding DNA: TGCAGTGTTTCACCGACCTCCAACACAGATACGCAGTATTTT.